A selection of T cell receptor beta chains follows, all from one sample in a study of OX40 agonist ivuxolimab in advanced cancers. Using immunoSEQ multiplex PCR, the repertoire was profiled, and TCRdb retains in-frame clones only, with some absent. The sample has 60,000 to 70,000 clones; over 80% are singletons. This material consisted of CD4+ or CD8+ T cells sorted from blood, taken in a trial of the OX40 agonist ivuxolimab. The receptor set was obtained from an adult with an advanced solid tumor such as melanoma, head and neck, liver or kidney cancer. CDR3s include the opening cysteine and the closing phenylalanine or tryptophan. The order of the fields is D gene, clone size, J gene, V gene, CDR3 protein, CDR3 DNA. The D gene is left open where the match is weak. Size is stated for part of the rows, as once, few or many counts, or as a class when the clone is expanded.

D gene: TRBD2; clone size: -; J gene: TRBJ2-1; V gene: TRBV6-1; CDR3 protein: CASRKTSGGPNEQFF; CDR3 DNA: TGTGCCAGCAGGAAGACTAGCGGGGGGCCAAATGAGCAGTTCTTC
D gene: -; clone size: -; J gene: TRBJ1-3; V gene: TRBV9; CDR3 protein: CASSVGRGGNTIYF; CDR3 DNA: TGTGCCAGCAGCGTAGGAAGAGGGGGAAACACCATATATTTT
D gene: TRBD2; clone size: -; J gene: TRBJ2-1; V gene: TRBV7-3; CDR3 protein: CASSLGQRENNEQFF; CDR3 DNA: TGTGCCAGCAGCTTAGGCCAGCGGGAGAACAATGAGCAGTTCTTC
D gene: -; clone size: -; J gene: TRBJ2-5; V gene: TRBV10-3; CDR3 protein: CAISEARQQETQYF; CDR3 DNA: TGTGCCATCAGTGAGGCGCGACAGCAAGAGACCCAGTACTTC
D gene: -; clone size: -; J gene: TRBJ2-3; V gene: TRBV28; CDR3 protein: CASMGTDTQYF; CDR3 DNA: TGTGCCAGCATGGGCACAGATACGCAGTATTTT
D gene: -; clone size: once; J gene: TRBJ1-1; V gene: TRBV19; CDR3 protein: CASSMFVSENTEAFF; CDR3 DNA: TGTGCCAGTAGTATGTTTGTCAGTGAGAACACTGAAGCTTTCTTT
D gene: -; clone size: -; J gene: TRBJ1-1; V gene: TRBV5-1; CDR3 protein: CASMAGAEAFF; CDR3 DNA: TGCGCCAGCATGGCGGGCGCTGAAGCTTTCTTT
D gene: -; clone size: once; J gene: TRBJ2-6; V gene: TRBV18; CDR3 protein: CASSRPLAGAPPGANVLTF; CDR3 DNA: TGTGCCAGCTCCCGCCCTCTGGCAGGGGCCCCCCCTGGGGCCAACGTCCTGACTTTC
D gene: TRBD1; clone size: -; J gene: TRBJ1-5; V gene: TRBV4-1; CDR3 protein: CASSQDPTQGTASNQPQHF; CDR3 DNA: TGCGCCAGCAGCCAAGATCCGACACAGGGGACGGCGAGCAATCAGCCCCAGCATTTT
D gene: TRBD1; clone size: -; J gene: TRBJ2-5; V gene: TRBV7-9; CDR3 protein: CASSFWYSGQGLGETQYF; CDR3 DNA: TGTGCCAGCAGCTTCTGGTATTCGGGACAGGGCCTCGGAGAGACCCAGTACTTC
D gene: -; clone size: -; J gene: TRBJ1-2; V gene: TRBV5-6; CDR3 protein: CASTIRSVYGYTF; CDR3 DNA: TGTGCCAGCACCATAAGGTCCGTCTATGGCTACACCTTC
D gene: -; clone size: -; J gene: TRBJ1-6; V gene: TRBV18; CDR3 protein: CASSQANSPLHF; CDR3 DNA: TGTGCCAGCTCACAGGCAAATTCACCCCTCCACTTT
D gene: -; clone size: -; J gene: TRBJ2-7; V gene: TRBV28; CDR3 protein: CASSLITPGAYEQYF; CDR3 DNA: TGTGCCAGCAGTTTGATAACCCCGGGGGCGTACGAGCAGTACTTC
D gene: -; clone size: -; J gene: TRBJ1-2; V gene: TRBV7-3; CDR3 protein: CASSLAGQLPNGYTF; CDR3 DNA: TGTGCCAGCAGCTTAGCGGGACAACTCCCGAATGGCTACACCTTC
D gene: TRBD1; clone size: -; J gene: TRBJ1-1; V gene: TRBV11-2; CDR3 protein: CASSWGQGRTEAFF; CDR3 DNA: TGTGCCAGCAGCTGGGGACAGGGGAGGACTGAAGCTTTCTTT
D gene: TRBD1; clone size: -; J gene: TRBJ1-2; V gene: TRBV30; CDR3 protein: CAYRDRGRLNYGYTF; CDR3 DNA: TGTGCCTACCGGGACAGGGGGCGCCTTAACTATGGCTACACCTTC
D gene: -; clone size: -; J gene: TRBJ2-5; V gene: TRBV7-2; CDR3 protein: CASSFAGEETQYF; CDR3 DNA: TGTGCCAGCAGCTTTGCAGGGGAAGAGACCCAGTACTTC
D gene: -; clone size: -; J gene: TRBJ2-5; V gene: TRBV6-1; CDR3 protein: CASSEATSPGETQYF; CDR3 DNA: TGTGCCAGCAGTGAAGCCACAAGTCCTGGAGAGACCCAGTACTTC
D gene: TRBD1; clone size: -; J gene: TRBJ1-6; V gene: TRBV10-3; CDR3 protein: CAIAGTGDSPLHF; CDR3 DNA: TGTGCCATCGCCGGGACAGGGGATTCACCCCTCCACTTT
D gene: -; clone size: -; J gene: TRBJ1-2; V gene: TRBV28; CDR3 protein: CASSLFGGRGGGYTF; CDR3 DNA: TGTGCCAGCAGTTTATTCGGAGGCCGAGGAGGTGGCTACACCTTC
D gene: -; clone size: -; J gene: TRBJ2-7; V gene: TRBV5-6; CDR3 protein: CASSSQGSGFVNEQYF; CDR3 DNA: TGTGCCAGCAGTTCCCAGGGGTCGGGGTTCGTAAACGAGCAGTACTTC
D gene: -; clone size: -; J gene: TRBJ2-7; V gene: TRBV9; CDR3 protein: CASSEHRDNRDEQYF; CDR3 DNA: TGTGCCAGCAGCGAGCACCGGGACAACCGAGACGAGCAGTACTTC
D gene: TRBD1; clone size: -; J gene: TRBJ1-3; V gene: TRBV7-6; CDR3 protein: CASSLAIGRGRGGNTIYF; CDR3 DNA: TGTGCCAGCAGCTTAGCGATCGGCAGGGGGCGAGGTGGAAACACCATATATTTT
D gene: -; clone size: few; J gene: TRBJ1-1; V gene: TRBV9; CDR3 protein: CASSVEGEDTEAFF; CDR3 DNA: TGTGCCAGCAGCGTAGAGGGTGAGGACACTGAAGCTTTCTTT
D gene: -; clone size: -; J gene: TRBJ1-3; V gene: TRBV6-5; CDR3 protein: CASRSDLGNTIYF; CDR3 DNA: TGTGCCAGCAGATCCGATCTTGGAAACACCATATATTTT
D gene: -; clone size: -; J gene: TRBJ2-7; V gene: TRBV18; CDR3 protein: CANLIRMGGYEQYF; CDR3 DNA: TGTGCCAACTTAATTCGCATGGGGGGCTACGAGCAGTACTTC
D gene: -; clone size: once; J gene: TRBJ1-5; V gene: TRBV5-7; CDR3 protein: CASSSGGDYSNQPQHF; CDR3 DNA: TGTGCCAGCAGCTCGGGAGGGGACTATAGCAATCAGCCCCAGCATTTT
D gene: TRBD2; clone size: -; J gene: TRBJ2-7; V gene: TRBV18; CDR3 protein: CASSAGLESYEQYF; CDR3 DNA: TGTGCCAGCTCTGCGGGACTAGAGTCCTACGAGCAGTACTTC
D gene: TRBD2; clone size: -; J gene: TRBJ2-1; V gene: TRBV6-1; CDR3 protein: CASSEEGTSGIRSYNEQFF; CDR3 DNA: TGTGCCAGCAGTGAGGAAGGGACTAGCGGGATAAGGTCCTACAATGAGCAGTTCTTC
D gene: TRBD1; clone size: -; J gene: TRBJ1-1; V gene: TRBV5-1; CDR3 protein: CASSLSRDRPVEAFF; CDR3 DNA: TGCGCCAGCAGCTTGTCACGGGACAGGCCGGTTGAAGCTTTCTTT
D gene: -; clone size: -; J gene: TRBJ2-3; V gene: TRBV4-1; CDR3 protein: CASSQDGIRAGDTQYF; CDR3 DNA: TGCGCCAGCAGCCAAGACGGGATCCGGGCGGGAGATACGCAGTATTTT
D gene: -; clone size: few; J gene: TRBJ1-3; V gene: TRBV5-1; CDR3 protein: CASSFDLSGNTIYF; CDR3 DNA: TGCGCCAGCAGCTTCGATCTCTCTGGAAACACCATATATTTT
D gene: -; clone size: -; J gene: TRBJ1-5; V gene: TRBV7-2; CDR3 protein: CASSLGRQPQHF; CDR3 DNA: TGTGCCAGCAGCTTAGGAAGACAGCCCCAGCATTTT
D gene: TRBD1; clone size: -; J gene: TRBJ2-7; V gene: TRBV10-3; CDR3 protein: CAISVNPGQGLHEQYF; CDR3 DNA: TGTGCCATCAGCGTGAACCCGGGACAGGGGTTACACGAGCAGTACTTC
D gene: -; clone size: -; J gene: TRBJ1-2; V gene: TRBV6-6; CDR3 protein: CASSVQGLRGYTF; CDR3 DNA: TGTGCCAGCAGTGTACAGGGTCTAAGAGGCTACACCTTC
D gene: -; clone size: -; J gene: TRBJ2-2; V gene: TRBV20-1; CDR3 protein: CSARVSGELFF; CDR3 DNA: TGCAGTGCTAGGGTGAGCGGGGAGCTGTTTTTT
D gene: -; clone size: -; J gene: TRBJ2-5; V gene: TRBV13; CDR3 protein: CASRRQSQETQYF; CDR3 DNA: TGTGCCAGCAGAAGACAGTCCCAAGAGACCCAGTACTTC
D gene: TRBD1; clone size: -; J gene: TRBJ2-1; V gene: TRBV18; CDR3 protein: CASSPTSGTVVSYNEQFF; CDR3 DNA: TGTGCCAGCTCACCAACATCCGGGACAGTAGTCTCCTACAATGAGCAGTTCTTC
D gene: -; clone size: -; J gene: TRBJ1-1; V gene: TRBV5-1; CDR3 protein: CASSLAGYLNTEAFF; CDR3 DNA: TGCGCCAGCAGCTTGGCTGGGTACCTGAACACTGAAGCTTTCTTT
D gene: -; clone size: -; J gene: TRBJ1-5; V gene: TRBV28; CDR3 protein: CASSRTQQGRSNQPQHF; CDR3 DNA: TGTGCCAGCAGTCGTACCCAACAGGGCAGATCCAATCAGCCCCAGCATTTT
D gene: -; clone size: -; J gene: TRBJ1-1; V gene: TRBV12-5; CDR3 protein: CASEKGTNTEAFF; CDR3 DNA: TGTGCTAGTGAGAAAGGGACGAACACTGAAGCTTTCTTT
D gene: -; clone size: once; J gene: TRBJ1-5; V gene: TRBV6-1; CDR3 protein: CASSADFFNQPQHF; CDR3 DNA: TGTGCCAGCAGTGCGGATTTCTTCAATCAGCCCCAGCATTTT
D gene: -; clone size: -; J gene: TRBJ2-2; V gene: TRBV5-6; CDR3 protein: CASSLTGRGLGELFF; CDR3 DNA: TGTGCCAGCAGCTTAACGGGACGCGGCCTCGGGGAGCTGTTTTTT
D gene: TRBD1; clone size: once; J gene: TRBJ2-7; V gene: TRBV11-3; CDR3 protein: CASSRTGGSGEQYF; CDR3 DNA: TGTGCCAGCAGCCGGACAGGGGGCTCTGGCGAGCAGTACTTC